Listed here is a single TCR beta chain. The source of the sample is a study of blood T cell repertoires in COVID-19. Study summary: Acute and convalescent COVID-19 specimens originated in the United States, Italy and Spain. Sample material is recorded as cDNA or gDNA derived from T cells, B-cell-depleted T cells, or PBMCs.

The CDR3 length is 17 residues. Per the germline V gene, CDR1 is KGHSH and CDR2 is LQKENI. Trimming removed 2 bases from V and 1 base from J, with 16 bases in between. As processed by the authors: Nucleated cell number was recorded as an estimate derived from reference gene primer amplification. The data were produced by immunoSEQ multiplex PCR, yet TCRdb's version contains in-frame clones alone and is incomplete. V, J and clone size reflect that table, while D and trimming were determined from the DNA. Among some 300,000 clones listed, about nine tenths were seen once. Enrolled through a virtual design, the participants were between about 18 and 100 years of age and came from 24 US areas.

Sequenced sample: PBMCs or T cells enriched from blood (not recorded which). The chain is built from TRBV18 and TRBJ2-3; possible D gene TRBD2, 5 bases. This receptor was obtained from a woman in her thirties or forties who had recovered from COVID-19. The CDR3 nucleotides are TGTGCCAGCTCACCAGATAGGAGGCGATTAGGCACAGATACGCAGTATTTT. Translation: CASSPDRRRLGTDTQYF.